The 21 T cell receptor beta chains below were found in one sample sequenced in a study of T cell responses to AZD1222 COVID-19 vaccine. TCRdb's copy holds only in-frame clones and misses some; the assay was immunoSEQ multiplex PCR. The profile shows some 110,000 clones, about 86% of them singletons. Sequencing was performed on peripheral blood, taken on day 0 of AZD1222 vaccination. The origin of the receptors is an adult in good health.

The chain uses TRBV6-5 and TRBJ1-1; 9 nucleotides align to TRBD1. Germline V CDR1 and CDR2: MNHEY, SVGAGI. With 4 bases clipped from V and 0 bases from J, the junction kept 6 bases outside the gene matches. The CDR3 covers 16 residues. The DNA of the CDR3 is TGTGCCAGCAGTTTCCTAGGGACAGGGTTGAACACTGAAGCTTTCTTT. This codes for CASSFLGTGLNTEAFF.

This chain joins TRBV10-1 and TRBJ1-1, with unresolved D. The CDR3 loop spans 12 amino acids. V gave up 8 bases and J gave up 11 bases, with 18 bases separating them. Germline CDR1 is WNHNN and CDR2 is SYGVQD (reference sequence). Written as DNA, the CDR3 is TGCGCCAGCCCGTTATCTCGTATGGGGGCTTTCTTT. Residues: CASPLSRMGAFF.

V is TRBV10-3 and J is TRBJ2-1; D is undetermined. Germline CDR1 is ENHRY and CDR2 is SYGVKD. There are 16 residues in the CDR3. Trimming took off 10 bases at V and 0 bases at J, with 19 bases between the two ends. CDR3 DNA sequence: TGTGCCACCGCCCCCCCAAGGGTAACCTCCTACAATGAGCAGTTCTTC. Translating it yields CATAPPRVTSYNEQFF.

The CDR3 sequence is CASSFFRGETQYF. CDR3 sequence (DNA): TGTGCCAGCAGCTTTTTCCGGGGAGAGACCCAGTACTTC. This rearrangement joins TRBV7-3 to TRBJ2-5; TRBD2 might be the D (5 bases). CDR3 length equals 13 residues. Trimming took off 3 bases at V and 4 bases at J, with 9 bases between the two ends. CDR1 SGHTA and CDR2 FQGTGA come from the germline V gene. Variable domain in full (rest from reference TRBV7-3 and TRBJ2-5): GAGVSQTPSNKVTEKGKYVELRCDPISGHTALYWYRQSLGQGPEFLIYFQGTGAADDSGLPNDRFFAVRPEGSVSTLKIQRTERGDSAVYLCASSFFRGETQYFGPGTRLLVL.

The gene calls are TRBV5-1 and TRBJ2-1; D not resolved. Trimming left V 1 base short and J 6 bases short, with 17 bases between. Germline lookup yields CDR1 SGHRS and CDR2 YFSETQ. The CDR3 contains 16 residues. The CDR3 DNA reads TGCGCCAGCAGCTTGAGGGCTTTTGCCTCGTTCAATGAGCAGTTCTTC. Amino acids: CASSLRAFASFNEQFF.

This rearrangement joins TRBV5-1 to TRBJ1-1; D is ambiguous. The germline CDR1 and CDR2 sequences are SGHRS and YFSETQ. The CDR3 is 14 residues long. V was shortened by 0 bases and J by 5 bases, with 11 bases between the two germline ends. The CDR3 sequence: CASSLDSPRTEAFF. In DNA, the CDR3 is TGCGCCAGCAGCTTGGACAGCCCGAGGACTGAAGCTTTCTTT.

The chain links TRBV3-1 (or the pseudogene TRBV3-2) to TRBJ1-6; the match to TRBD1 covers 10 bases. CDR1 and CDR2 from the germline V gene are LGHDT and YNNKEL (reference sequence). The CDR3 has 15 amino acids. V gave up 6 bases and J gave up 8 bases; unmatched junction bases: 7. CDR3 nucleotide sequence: TGTGCCAGCAGTTCCTGGGACAGGGGCGATTCACCCCTCCACTTT. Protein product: CASSSWDRGDSPLHF.

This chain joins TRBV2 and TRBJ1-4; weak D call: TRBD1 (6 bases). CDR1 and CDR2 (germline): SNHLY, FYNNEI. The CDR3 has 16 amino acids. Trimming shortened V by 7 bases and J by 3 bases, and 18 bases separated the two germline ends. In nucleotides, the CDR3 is TGTGCCAGCATCAGACAGGCCTCTGGGGCTAATGAAAAACTGTTTTTT. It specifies CASIRQASGANEKLFF.

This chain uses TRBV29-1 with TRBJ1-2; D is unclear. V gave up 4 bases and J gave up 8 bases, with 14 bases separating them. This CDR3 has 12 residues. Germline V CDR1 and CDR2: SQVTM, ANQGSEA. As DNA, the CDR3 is TGCAGCGTTGTTTGGGAGACCAAGGGCTACACCTTC. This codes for CSVVWETKGYTF.

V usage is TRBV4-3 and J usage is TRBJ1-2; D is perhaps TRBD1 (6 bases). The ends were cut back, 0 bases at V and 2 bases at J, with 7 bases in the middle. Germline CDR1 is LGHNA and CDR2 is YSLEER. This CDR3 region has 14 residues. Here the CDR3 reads CASSQDQGNYGYTF. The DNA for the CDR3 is TGCGCCAGCAGCCAAGATCAGGGGAACTATGGCTACACCTTC.

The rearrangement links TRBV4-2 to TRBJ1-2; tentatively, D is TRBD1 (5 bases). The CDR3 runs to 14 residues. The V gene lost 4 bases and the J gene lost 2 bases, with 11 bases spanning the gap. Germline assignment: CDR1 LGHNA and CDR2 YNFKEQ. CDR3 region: CASSPGDANYGYTF. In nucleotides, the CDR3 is TGTGCCAGCAGCCCCGGGGACGCGAACTATGGCTACACCTTC.

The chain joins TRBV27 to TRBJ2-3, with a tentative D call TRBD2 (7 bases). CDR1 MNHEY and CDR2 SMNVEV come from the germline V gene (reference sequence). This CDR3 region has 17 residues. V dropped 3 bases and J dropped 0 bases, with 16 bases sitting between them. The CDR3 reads CASSFRRGGLSTDTQYF. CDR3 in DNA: TGTGCCAGCAGTTTTCGAAGGGGGGGGCTGAGCACAGATACGCAGTATTTT.

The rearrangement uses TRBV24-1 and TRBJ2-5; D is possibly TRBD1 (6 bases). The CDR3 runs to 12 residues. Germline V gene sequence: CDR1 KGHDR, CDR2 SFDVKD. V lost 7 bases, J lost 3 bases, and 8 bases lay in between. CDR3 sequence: CATRDSKETQYF. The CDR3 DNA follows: TGTGCCACCAGGGACAGTAAAGAGACCCAGTACTTC.

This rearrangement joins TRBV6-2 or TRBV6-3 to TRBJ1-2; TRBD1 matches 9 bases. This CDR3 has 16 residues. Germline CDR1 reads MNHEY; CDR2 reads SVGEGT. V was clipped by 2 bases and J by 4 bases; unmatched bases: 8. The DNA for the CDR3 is TGTGCCAGCAGTTACCCCCCTGGACAGGGGAGCTATGGCTACACCTTC. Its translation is CASSYPPGQGSYGYTF.

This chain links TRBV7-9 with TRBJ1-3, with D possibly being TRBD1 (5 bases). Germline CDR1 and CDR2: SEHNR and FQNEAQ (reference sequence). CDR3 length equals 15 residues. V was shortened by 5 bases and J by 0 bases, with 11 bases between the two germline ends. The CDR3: CASSPQVLSGNTIYF. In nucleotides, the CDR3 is TGTGCCAGCAGCCCACAGGTTCTCTCTGGAAACACCATATATTTT.

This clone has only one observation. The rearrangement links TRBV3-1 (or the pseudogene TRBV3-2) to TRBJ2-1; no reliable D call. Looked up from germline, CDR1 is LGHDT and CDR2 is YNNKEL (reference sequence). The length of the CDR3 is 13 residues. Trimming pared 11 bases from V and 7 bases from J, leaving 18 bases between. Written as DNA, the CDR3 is TGTGCCGGCCGTACTTCGGACCGGAATGAGCAGTTCTTC. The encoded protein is CAGRTSDRNEQFF.

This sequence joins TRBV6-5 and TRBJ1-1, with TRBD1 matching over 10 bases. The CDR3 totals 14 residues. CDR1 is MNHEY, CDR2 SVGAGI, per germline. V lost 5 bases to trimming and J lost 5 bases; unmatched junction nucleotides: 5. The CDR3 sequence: CASSHDRGLTEAFF. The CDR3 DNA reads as TGTGCCAGCAGTCACGACAGGGGGCTGACTGAAGCTTTCTTT.

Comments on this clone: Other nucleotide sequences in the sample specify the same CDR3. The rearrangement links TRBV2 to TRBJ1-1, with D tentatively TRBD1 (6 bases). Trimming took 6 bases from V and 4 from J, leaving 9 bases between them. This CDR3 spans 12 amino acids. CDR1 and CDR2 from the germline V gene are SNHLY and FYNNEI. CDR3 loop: CASRQGLTEAFF. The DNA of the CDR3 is TGTGCCAGCAGACAGGGTCTCACTGAAGCTTTCTTT.

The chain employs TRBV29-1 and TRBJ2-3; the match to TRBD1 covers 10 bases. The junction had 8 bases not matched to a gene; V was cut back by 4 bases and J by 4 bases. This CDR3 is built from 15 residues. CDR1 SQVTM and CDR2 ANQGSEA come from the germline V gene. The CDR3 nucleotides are TGCAGCGTTGGACCCGGGACAGGGGTCCCAGATACGCAGTATTTT. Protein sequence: CSVGPGTGVPDTQYF.

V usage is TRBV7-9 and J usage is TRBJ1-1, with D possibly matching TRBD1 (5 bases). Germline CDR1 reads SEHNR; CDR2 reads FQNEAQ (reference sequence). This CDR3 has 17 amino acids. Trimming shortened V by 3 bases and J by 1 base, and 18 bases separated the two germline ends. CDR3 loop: CASSFGLLGRANTEAFF. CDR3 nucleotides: TGTGCCAGCAGCTTCGGCCTATTGGGACGGGCGAACACTGAAGCTTTCTTT.

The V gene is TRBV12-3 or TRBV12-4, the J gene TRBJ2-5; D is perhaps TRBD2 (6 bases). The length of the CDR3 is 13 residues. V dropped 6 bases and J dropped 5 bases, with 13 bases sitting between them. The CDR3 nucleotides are TGTGCCAGCAGCCCCGGCGGGGCGGAGACCCAGTACTTC. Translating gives CASSPGGAETQYF.